A selection of T cell receptor beta chains follows, all from one sample in a study of identical twins. TCRdb reprocessed the 5' RACE reads with MiXCR, giving one entry per CDR3 protein. Of under 350,000 distinct CDR3 sequences in the sample, less than 9.5% were seen once. This same sample was also taken into another study, of yellow fever vaccine responses in identical twins.

Sequencing was performed on CD8+ T cells sorted from blood. These receptors came from a woman aged 18-30 years in good health. The CDR3 runs from the conserved cysteine through the conserved F or W. The order of the fields is J gene, clone size, V gene, D gene, CDR3 protein, CDR3 DNA. The D gene is left open where the match is weak. Where a row states a size, it is once, few, many or the class of an expanded clone; other rows omit it.

J gene: TRBJ2-1
clone size: many
V gene: TRBV7-9
D gene: .
CDR3 protein: CASSLALGNEQFF
CDR3 DNA: TGTGCCAGCAGCTTAGCGCTTGGGAATGAGCAGTTCTTC

J gene: TRBJ2-1
clone size: many
V gene: TRBV7-9
D gene: .
CDR3 protein: CASSLEGSYYNEQFF
CDR3 DNA: TGTGCCAGCAGCTTAGAGGGAAGTTATTACAATGAGCAGTTCTTC

J gene: TRBJ2-7
clone size: .
V gene: TRBV3-1
D gene: TRBD2
CDR3 protein: CASSQVSGAIRYEQYF
CDR3 DNA: TGTGCCAGCAGCCAAGTTAGCGGGGCCATACGATACGAGCAGTACTTC

J gene: TRBJ2-7
clone size: .
V gene: TRBV20-1
D gene: .
CDR3 protein: CSARSTGTNDSYYEQYF
CDR3 DNA: TGCAGTGCTAGAAGTACCGGGACCAACGATTCCTACTACGAGCAGTACTTC

J gene: TRBJ2-1
clone size: many
V gene: TRBV6-5
D gene: TRBD1
CDR3 protein: CASSYSYSGTGVLNEQFF
CDR3 DNA: TGTGCCAGCAGTTACTCATACTCCGGGACAGGCGTCCTCAATGAGCAGTTCTTC

J gene: TRBJ2-2
clone size: many
V gene: TRBV29-1
D gene: .
CDR3 protein: CSVVGGNTGELFF
CDR3 DNA: TGCAGCGTTGTAGGGGGAAACACCGGGGAGCTGTTTTTT

J gene: TRBJ2-3
clone size: few
V gene: TRBV12-3/TRBV12-4
D gene: .
CDR3 protein: CASTSGFTDTQYF
CDR3 DNA: TGTGCCAGCACCAGCGGGTTCACAGATACGCAGTATTTT

J gene: TRBJ2-5
clone size: .
V gene: TRBV24-1
D gene: .
CDR3 protein: CATSDLSDLEETQYF
CDR3 DNA: TGTGCCACCAGTGATTTGTCTGACCTGGAAGAGACCCAGTACTTC

J gene: TRBJ2-5
clone size: few
V gene: TRBV29-1
D gene: .
CDR3 protein: CSVGVKYQETQYF
CDR3 DNA: TGCAGCGTTGGGGTTAAGTACCAAGAGACCCAGTACTTC

J gene: TRBJ2-7
clone size: few
V gene: TRBV7-9
D gene: .
CDR3 protein: CASSFAGGGMGNEQYF
CDR3 DNA: TGTGCCAGCAGCTTTGCGGGCGGAGGCATGGGGAACGAGCAGTACTTC

J gene: TRBJ2-2
clone size: many
V gene: TRBV10-3
D gene: TRBD1
CDR3 protein: CATQTGGNTGELFF
CDR3 DNA: TGTGCCACCCAAACAGGGGGCAACACCGGGGAGCTGTTTTTT

J gene: TRBJ1-1
clone size: .
V gene: TRBV6-5
D gene: TRBD1
CDR3 protein: CASSYRGHGTEAFF
CDR3 DNA: TGTGCCAGCAGTTACAGGGGGCACGGCACTGAAGCTTTCTTT

J gene: TRBJ2-3
clone size: .
V gene: TRBV6-2/TRBV6-3
D gene: .
CDR3 protein: CASSYTKPPDTQYF
CDR3 DNA: TGTGCCAGCAGTTACACCAAGCCCCCAGATACGCAGTATTTT

J gene: TRBJ2-7
clone size: .
V gene: TRBV4-1
D gene: .
CDR3 protein: CASSQELSNSYEQYF
CDR3 DNA: TGCGCCAGCAGCCAGGAACTCTCGAACTCCTACGAGCAGTACTTC

J gene: TRBJ2-4
clone size: many
V gene: TRBV12-3/TRBV12-4
D gene: .
CDR3 protein: CASSLGPENIQYF
CDR3 DNA: TGTGCCAGCAGTTTAGGTCCCGAAAACATTCAGTACTTC

J gene: TRBJ2-3
clone size: many
V gene: TRBV10-3
D gene: TRBD1
CDR3 protein: CAISESIGTGPRTDTQYF
CDR3 DNA: TGTGCCATCAGTGAGTCGATTGGGACAGGGCCCCGGACAGATACGCAGTATTTT

J gene: TRBJ1-2
clone size: few
V gene: TRBV29-1
D gene: TRBD1
CDR3 protein: CSVEKGAKGYTF
CDR3 DNA: TGCAGCGTTGAAAAGGGGGCTAAAGGCTACACCTTC

J gene: TRBJ2-1
clone size: many
V gene: TRBV6-2/TRBV6-3
D gene: TRBD2
CDR3 protein: CASSYGLAGVNEQFF
CDR3 DNA: TGTGCCAGCAGTTACGGACTAGCGGGAGTCAATGAGCAGTTCTTC

J gene: TRBJ2-7
clone size: .
V gene: TRBV7-9
D gene: TRBD2
CDR3 protein: CASSSSGLAGVGEQYF
CDR3 DNA: TGTGCCAGCAGCTCCTCGGGACTAGCGGGAGTGGGGGAGCAGTACTTC

J gene: TRBJ1-5
clone size: .
V gene: TRBV7-9
D gene: .
CDR3 protein: CASSSSGERQPQHF
CDR3 DNA: TGTGCCAGCAGCTCATCAGGGGAGAGGCAGCCCCAGCATTTT

J gene: TRBJ2-1
clone size: few
V gene: TRBV11-3
D gene: .
CDR3 protein: CASSLWAGADNEQFF
CDR3 DNA: TGTGCCAGCAGCTTATGGGCGGGGGCCGACAATGAGCAGTTCTTC

J gene: TRBJ2-1
clone size: medium-sized
V gene: TRBV6-4
D gene: .
CDR3 protein: CASSGETDNNEQFF
CDR3 DNA: TGTGCCAGCAGTGGTGAGACAGACAACAATGAGCAGTTCTTC

J gene: TRBJ2-4
clone size: many
V gene: TRBV6-2/TRBV6-3
D gene: TRBD2
CDR3 protein: CASRPGTTYRPSYSF
CDR3 DNA: TGTGCCAGCAGGCCCGGGACTACCTACCGGCCGTCGTATTCCTTC

J gene: TRBJ2-6
clone size: .
V gene: TRBV10-3
D gene: TRBD1
CDR3 protein: CATATGYSSGANVLTF
CDR3 DNA: TGTGCCACCGCGACAGGGTACTCTTCCGGGGCCAACGTCCTGACTTTC

J gene: TRBJ2-2
clone size: many
V gene: TRBV29-1
D gene: TRBD1
CDR3 protein: CSVQGATGELFF
CDR3 DNA: TGCAGCGTACAGGGGGCGACCGGGGAGCTGTTTTTT

J gene: TRBJ2-7
clone size: few
V gene: TRBV4-3
D gene: .
CDR3 protein: CASSQVLVSEQYF
CDR3 DNA: TGCGCCAGCAGCCAAGTTTTAGTAAGTGAGCAGTACTTC

J gene: TRBJ2-3
clone size: few
V gene: TRBV10-3
D gene: .
CDR3 protein: CAISPRGDRADTQYF
CDR3 DNA: TGTGCCATCTCTCCTCGGGGAGATCGCGCAGATACGCAGTATTTT

J gene: TRBJ1-5
clone size: .
V gene: TRBV28
D gene: .
CDR3 protein: CASSFAGASNQPQHF
CDR3 DNA: TGTGCCAGCAGTTTTGCAGGGGCTAGCAATCAGCCCCAGCATTTT

J gene: TRBJ2-1
clone size: few
V gene: TRBV11-2
D gene: .
CDR3 protein: CASSLESADSLSDNEQFF
CDR3 DNA: TGTGCCAGCAGCTTAGAATCAGCCGACTCATTATCCGACAATGAGCAGTTCTTC

J gene: TRBJ2-2
clone size: .
V gene: TRBV7-9
D gene: .
CDR3 protein: CASSLDSGLGTGELFF
CDR3 DNA: TGTGCCAGCAGCTTAGATTCCGGGCTGGGCACCGGGGAGCTGTTTTTT

J gene: TRBJ2-5
clone size: many
V gene: TRBV4-3
D gene: .
CDR3 protein: CASSQGLGSGETQYF
CDR3 DNA: TGCGCCAGCAGCCAAGGTCTTGGGAGTGGGGAGACCCAGTACTTC

J gene: TRBJ1-1
clone size: many
V gene: TRBV20-1
D gene: .
CDR3 protein: CSARDLRVNTEAFF
CDR3 DNA: TGCAGTGCTAGAGATCTCAGGGTGAACACTGAAGCTTTCTTT

J gene: TRBJ2-2
clone size: once
V gene: TRBV19
D gene: .
CDR3 protein: CASSIPPLGTNTGELFF
CDR3 DNA: TGTGCCAGTAGTATTCCGCCCTTAGGAACCAACACCGGGGAGCTGTTTTTT

J gene: TRBJ2-1
clone size: few
V gene: TRBV7-7
D gene: .
CDR3 protein: CASSLAPGVWEQFF
CDR3 DNA: TGTGCTAGCAGCTTAGCGCCGGGAGTATGGGAGCAGTTCTTC

J gene: TRBJ2-7
clone size: few
V gene: TRBV11-2
D gene: TRBD1
CDR3 protein: CASSPRDRISYEQYF
CDR3 DNA: TGTGCCAGCAGCCCACGGGACAGGATCTCCTACGAGCAGTACTTC

J gene: TRBJ2-1
clone size: .
V gene: TRBV12-3/TRBV12-4
D gene: .
CDR3 protein: CASRSTGNEQFF
CDR3 DNA: TGTGCCAGCAGAAGCACTGGCAATGAGCAGTTCTTC

J gene: TRBJ2-5
clone size: .
V gene: TRBV2
D gene: .
CDR3 protein: CASSERGVRKETQYF
CDR3 DNA: TGTGCCAGCAGTGAACGGGGTGTAAGAAAAGAGACCCAGTACTTC

J gene: TRBJ2-5
clone size: many
V gene: TRBV28
D gene: .
CDR3 protein: CASSLRRQIGETQYF
CDR3 DNA: TGTGCCAGCAGTTTAAGGAGACAGATAGGAGAGACCCAGTACTTC

J gene: TRBJ1-4
clone size: many
V gene: TRBV9
D gene: .
CDR3 protein: CASSGAGEGLAEKLFF
CDR3 DNA: TGTGCCAGCAGCGGGGCCGGAGAGGGGTTAGCGGAAAAACTGTTTTTT

J gene: TRBJ1-1
clone size: .
V gene: TRBV6-4
D gene: TRBD1
CDR3 protein: CASSWTGGSDTEAFF
CDR3 DNA: TGTGCCAGCAGCTGGACAGGGGGAAGCGACACTGAAGCTTTCTTT

J gene: TRBJ1-6
clone size: many
V gene: TRBV12-3/TRBV12-4
D gene: .
CDR3 protein: CASSLRGLSNSPLHF
CDR3 DNA: TGTGCCAGCAGTCTACGGGGCCTAAGCAATTCACCCCTCCACTTT

J gene: TRBJ2-1
clone size: few
V gene: TRBV6-1
D gene: TRBD1
CDR3 protein: CASSTIRTGVGNEQFF
CDR3 DNA: TGTGCCAGCAGTACGATCCGGACAGGGGTTGGAAATGAGCAGTTCTTC

J gene: TRBJ2-1
clone size: many
V gene: TRBV27
D gene: .
CDR3 protein: CASSLSPPGESSYNEQFF
CDR3 DNA: TGTGCCAGCAGTTTATCACCCCCAGGCGAGAGCTCCTACAATGAGCAGTTCTTC

J gene: TRBJ2-1
clone size: many
V gene: TRBV10-3
D gene: .
CDR3 protein: CAISHPTNNEQFF
CDR3 DNA: TGTGCCATCAGTCACCCGACCAACAATGAGCAGTTCTTC

J gene: TRBJ2-7
clone size: many
V gene: TRBV7-9
D gene: .
CDR3 protein: CASSKKNRDGTYEQYF
CDR3 DNA: TGTGCCAGCAGTAAGAAAAATCGGGACGGCACCTACGAGCAGTACTTC

J gene: TRBJ2-1
clone size: .
V gene: TRBV10-3
D gene: TRBD2
CDR3 protein: CAIGSGGASNEQFF
CDR3 DNA: TGTGCCATCGGGTCGGGGGGGGCATCGAATGAGCAGTTCTTC

J gene: TRBJ2-1
clone size: .
V gene: TRBV24-1
D gene: TRBD1
CDR3 protein: CATRPGQGMGEQFF
CDR3 DNA: TGTGCCACCCGGCCGGGACAGGGTATGGGTGAGCAGTTCTTC

J gene: TRBJ2-1
clone size: many
V gene: TRBV20-1
D gene: TRBD1
CDR3 protein: CSARDWAGGSYNEQFF
CDR3 DNA: TGCAGTGCTAGAGATTGGGCAGGGGGCTCCTACAATGAGCAGTTCTTC

J gene: TRBJ2-7
clone size: many
V gene: TRBV10-3
D gene: .
CDR3 protein: CAISDLDYSDEQYF
CDR3 DNA: TGTGCCATCAGTGACCTAGACTATTCCGACGAGCAGTACTTC

J gene: TRBJ2-1
clone size: many
V gene: TRBV10-3
D gene: TRBD2
CDR3 protein: CAITSGTSGFDLLYEQFF
CDR3 DNA: TGTGCCATCACCTCCGGGACTAGCGGGTTCGACCTCTTATATGAGCAGTTCTTC

J gene: TRBJ2-3
clone size: .
V gene: TRBV2
D gene: TRBD1
CDR3 protein: CASTPGTVSTDTQYF
CDR3 DNA: TGTGCCAGCACCCCCGGGACAGTTAGCACAGATACGCAGTATTTT

J gene: TRBJ1-4
clone size: many
V gene: TRBV11-2
D gene: .
CDR3 protein: CASSSESSPAGGLAWELFF
CDR3 DNA: TGTGCCAGCAGCTCTGAGAGTTCACCCGCGGGTGGCCTGGCCTGGGAACTGTTTTTT

J gene: TRBJ2-7
clone size: many
V gene: TRBV7-9
D gene: .
CDR3 protein: CASSLPRGEEGEQYF
CDR3 DNA: TGTGCCAGCAGCTTACCCAGGGGGGAAGAGGGGGAGCAGTACTTC

J gene: TRBJ2-1
clone size: many
V gene: TRBV12-3/TRBV12-4
D gene: .
CDR3 protein: CASSFIPPTGPSFF
CDR3 DNA: TGTGCCAGCAGTTTTATCCCCCCGACAGGCCCATCGTTCTTC

J gene: TRBJ2-1
clone size: few
V gene: TRBV7-3
D gene: .
CDR3 protein: CASSPQADNYNEQFF
CDR3 DNA: TGTGCCAGCAGCCCACAAGCGGACAATTACAATGAGCAGTTCTTC